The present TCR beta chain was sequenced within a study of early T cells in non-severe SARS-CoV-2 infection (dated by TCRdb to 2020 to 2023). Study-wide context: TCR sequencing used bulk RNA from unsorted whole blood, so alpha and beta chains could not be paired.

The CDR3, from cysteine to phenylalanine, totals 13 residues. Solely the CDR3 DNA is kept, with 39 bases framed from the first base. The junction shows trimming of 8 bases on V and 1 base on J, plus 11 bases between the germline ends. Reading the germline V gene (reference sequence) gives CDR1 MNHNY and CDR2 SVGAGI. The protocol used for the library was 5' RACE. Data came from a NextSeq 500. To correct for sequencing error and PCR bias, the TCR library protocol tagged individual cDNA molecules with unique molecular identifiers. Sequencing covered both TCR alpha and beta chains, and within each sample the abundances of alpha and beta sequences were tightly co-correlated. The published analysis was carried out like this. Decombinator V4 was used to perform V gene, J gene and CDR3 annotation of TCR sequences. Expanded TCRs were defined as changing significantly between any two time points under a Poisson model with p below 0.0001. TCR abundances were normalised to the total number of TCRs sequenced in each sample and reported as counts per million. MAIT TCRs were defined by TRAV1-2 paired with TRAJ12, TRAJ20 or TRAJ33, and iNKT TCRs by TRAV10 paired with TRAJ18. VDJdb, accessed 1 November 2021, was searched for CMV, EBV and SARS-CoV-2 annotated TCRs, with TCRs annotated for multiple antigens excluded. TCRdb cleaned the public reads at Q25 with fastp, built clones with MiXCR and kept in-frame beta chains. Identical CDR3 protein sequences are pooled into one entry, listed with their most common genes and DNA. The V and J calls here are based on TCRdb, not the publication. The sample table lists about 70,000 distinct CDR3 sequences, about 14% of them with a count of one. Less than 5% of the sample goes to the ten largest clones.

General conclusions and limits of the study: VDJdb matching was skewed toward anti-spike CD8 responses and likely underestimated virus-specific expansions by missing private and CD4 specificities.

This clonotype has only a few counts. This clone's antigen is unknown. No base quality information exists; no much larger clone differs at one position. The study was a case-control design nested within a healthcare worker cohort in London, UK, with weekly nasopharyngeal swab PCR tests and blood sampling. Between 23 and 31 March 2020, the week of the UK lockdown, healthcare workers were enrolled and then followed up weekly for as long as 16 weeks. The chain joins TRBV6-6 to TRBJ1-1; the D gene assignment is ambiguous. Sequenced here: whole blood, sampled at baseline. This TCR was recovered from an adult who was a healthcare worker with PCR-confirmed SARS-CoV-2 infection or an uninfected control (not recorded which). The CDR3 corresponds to CASAGSGNTEAFF. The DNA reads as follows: TGTGCCAGCGCTGGGTCAGGGAACACTGAAGCTTTCTTT.